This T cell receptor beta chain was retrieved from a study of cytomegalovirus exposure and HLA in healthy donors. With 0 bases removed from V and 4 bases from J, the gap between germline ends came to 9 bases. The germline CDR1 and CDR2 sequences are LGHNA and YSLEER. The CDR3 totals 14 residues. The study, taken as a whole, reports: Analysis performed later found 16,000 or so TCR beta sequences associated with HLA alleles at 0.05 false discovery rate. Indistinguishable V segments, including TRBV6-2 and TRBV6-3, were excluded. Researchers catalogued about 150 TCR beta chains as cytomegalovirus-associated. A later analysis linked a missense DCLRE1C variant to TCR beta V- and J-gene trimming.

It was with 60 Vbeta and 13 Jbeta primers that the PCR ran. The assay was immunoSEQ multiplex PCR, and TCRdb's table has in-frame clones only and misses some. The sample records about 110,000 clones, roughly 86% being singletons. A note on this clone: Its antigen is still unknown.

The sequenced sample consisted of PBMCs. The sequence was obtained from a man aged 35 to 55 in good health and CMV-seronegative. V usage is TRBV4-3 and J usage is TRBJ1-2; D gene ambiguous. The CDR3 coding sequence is TGCGCCAGCAGCCAAGAAGGAGGGCTCTATGGCTACACCTTC. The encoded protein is CASSQEGGLYGYTF.